This T cell receptor beta chain was captured by sequencing in a study of T cells after somatic rescue of genetic block. Produced via immunoSEQ multiplex PCR; TCRdb's table is partial and in-frame only. The data hold 65,000 to 70,000 clones, with roughly 92% observed a single time. The CDR3 runs 12 residues. V lost 6 bases and J lost 0, with 4 bases in between. Germline V gene lookup returns CDR1 MNHEY and CDR2 SMNVEV (reference sequence). J is TRBJ2-3 and V is TRBV27; D remains unclear. The source material was peripheral blood mononuclear cells (PBMCs). The sequence derives from a middle-aged man. In nucleotides, the CDR3 is TGTGCCAGCAGCCGTAGCACAGATACGCAGTATTTT. It specifies CASSRSTDTQYF.